This T cell receptor (beta chain) was captured in a study of identical twins. The CDR3 has 14 amino acids. Between the trimmed V and J ends, which lost 1 base and 7 bases, there was a span of 12 bases. Germline CDR1 SGHRS, CDR2 YFSETQ. Using its own MiXCR run on the 5' RACE reads, TCRdb lists one record per CDR3 protein. The table includes some 790,000 distinct CDR3 sequences, 15% to 20% detected once. This clonotype occurred a few times. This sample was shared with a second study, whose subject was T cells expressing NK-cell markers.

The sample comprised PBMCs. The receptor's source is a woman between 18 and 30 years old in good health. This sequence joins TRBV5-1 and TRBJ2-1, with a tentative D call TRBD1 (5 bases). The CDR3 reads CASSLTGSQNEQFF. DNA of the CDR3: TGCGCCAGCAGCTTGACAGGTTCCCAAAATGAGCAGTTCTTC.